Presented here are 2 T cell receptor beta chains from one specimen sequenced in a study of blood T cell repertoires in COVID-19. Generated by immunoSEQ multiplex PCR, the TCRdb table keeps only in-frame clones and is missing some. The sample has about 400,000 clones; around 87% are singletons. The source material was PBMCs or T cells enriched from blood (not recorded which). Receptors originate from a man aged 35 to 55 in a cohort exposed to, infected with or recovered from COVID-19 (not recorded which).

In DNA, the CDR3 is TGCGCCAGCAGCCAGCTACTAGGGCGGGCCCAAGAGACCCAGTACTTC. It codes for CASSQLLGRAQETQYF. This chain connects TRBV4-1 to TRBJ2-5; D may be TRBD2 (5 bases). CDR3 size: 16 residues. V gave up 3 bases and J gave up 1 base, with 15 bases separating them. CDR1 is MGHRA and CDR2 is YSYEKL in the germline V gene.

The chain joins TRBV29-1 to TRBJ1-1, with unresolved D. The V gene lost 1 base and the J gene lost 0 bases, with 9 bases spanning the gap. Germline CDR1 SQVTM, CDR2 ANQGSEA. The CDR3 is made up of 14 amino acids. The CDR3 DNA sequence: TGCAGCGTTGAAGGGCAGACTATGAACACTGAAGCTTTCTTT. Translation gives CSVEGQTMNTEAFF.